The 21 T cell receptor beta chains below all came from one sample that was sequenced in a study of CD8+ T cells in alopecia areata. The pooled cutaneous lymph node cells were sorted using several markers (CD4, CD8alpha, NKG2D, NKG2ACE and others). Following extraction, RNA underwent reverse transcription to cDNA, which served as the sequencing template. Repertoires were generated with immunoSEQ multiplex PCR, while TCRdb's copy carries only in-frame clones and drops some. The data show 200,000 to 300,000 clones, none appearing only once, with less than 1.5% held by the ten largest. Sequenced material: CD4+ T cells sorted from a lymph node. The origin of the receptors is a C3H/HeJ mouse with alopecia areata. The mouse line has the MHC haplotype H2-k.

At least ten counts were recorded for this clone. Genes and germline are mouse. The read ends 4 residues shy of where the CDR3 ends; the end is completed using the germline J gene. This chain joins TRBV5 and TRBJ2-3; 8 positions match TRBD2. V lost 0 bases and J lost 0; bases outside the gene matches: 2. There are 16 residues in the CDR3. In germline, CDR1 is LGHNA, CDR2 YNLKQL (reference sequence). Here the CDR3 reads CASSQDWGDSAETLYF. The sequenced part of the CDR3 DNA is TGTGCCAGCAGCCAAGACTGGGGGGATAGTGCAGAA.

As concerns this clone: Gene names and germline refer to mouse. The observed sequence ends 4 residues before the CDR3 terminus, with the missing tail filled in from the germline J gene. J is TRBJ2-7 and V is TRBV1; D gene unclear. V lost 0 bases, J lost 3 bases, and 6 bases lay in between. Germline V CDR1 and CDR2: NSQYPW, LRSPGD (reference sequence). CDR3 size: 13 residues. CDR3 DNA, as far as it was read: TGCACCTGCAGTGCAGATAAACACTAT. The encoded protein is CTCSADKHY. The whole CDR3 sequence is CTCSADKHYEQYF.

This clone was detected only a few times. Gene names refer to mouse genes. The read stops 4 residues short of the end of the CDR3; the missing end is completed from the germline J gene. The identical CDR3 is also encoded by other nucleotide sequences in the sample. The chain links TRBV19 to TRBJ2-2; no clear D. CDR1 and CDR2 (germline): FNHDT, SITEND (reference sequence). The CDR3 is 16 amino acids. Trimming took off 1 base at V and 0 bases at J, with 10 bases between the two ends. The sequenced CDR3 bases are TGTGCCAGCAGTATAAGAGCAGGAGCAAACACCGGG. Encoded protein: CASSIRAGANTG. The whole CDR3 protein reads CASSIRAGANTGQLYF.

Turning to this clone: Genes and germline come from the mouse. CDR3 protein: CASRSGTGGAPDTQYF. CDR3 DNA (partial): TGTGCCAGCAGGTCCGGGACTGGGGGGGCGCCGGAC. V and J are TRBV13-1 and TRBJ2-5, with 14 bases identical to TRBD2. The read gets to within 4 residues of the CDR3 end, and the germline J gene fills in the rest. The CDR3 loop spans 16 amino acids. CDR1 is NSHNY, CDR2 SYGAGN, per germline.

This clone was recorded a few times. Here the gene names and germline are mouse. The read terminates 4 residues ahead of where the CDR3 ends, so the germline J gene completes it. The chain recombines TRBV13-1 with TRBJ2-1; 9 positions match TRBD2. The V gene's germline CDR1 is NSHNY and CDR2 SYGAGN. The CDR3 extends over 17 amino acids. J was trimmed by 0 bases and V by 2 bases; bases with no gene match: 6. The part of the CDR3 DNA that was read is TGTGCCAGCAGTGACCTCAGGACTGGGGATAACTATGCT. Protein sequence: CASSDLRTGDNYA. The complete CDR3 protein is CASSDLRTGDNYAEQFF.

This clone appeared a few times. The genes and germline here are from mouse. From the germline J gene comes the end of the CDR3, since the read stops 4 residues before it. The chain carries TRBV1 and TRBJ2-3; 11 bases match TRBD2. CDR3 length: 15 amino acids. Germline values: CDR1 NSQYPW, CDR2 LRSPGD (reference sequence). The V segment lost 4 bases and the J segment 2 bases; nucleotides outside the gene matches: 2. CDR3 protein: CTCSVTGGVAETLYF. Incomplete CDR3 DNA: TGCACCTGCAGTGTGACTGGGGGGGTTGCAGAA.

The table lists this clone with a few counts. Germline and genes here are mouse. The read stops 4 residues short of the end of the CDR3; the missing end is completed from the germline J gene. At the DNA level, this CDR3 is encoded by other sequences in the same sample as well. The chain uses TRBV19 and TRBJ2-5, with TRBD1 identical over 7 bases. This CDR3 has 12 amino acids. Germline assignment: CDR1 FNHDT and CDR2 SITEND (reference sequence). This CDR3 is CASRDREDTQYF. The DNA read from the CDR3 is TGTGCCAGCCGAGACAGGGAAGAC.

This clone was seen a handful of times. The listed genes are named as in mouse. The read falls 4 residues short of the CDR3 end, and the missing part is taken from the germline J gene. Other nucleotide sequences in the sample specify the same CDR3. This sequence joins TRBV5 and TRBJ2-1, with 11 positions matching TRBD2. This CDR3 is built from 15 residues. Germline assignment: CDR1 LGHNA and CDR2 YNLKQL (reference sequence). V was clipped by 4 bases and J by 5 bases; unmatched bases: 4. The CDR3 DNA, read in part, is TGTGCCAGCAGCCCCGGGACTGGGGGTGATGCT. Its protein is CASSPGTGGDA. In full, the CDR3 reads CASSPGTGGDAEQFF.

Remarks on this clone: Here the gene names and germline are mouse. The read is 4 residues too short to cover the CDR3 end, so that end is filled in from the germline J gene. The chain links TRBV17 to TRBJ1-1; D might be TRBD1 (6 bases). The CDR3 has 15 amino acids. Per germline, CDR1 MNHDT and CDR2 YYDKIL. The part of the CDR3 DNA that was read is TGTGCTAGCAGTAGAGATCGGCAGGGGTGGACA. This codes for CASSRDRQGWT. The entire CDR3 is CASSRDRQGWTEVFF.

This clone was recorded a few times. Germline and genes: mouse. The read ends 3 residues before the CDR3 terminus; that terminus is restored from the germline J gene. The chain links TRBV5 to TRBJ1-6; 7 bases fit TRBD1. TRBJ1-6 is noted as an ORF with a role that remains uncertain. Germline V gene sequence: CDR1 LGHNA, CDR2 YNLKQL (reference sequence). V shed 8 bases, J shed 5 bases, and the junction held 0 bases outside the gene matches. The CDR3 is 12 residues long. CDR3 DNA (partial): TGTGCCAGCGGGACAGATAATTCGCCC. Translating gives CASGTDNSP. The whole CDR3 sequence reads CASGTDNSPLYF.

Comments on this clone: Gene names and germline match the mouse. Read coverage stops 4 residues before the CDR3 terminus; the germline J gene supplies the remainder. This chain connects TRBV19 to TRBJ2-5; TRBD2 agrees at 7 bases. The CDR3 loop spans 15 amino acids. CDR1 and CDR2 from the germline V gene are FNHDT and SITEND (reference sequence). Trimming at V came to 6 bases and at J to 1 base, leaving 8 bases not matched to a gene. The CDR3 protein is CASTPTGVHQDTQYF. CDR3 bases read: TGTGCCAGCACCCCAACTGGGGTGCACCAAGAC.

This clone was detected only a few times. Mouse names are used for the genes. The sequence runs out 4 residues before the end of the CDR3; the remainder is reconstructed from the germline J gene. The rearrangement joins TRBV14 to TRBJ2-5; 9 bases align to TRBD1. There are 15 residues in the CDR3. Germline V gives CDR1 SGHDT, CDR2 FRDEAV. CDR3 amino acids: CASSPTGTGKDTQYF. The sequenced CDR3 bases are TGTGCCAGCAGTCCCACCGGGACAGGGAAAGAC.

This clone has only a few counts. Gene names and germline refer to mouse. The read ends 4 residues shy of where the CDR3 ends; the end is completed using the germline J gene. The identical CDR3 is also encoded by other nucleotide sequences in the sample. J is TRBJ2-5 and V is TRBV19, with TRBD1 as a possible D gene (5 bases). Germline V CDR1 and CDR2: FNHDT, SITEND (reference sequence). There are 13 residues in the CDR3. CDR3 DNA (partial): TGTGCCAGCAGTATGAGGGGTGGGGAC. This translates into CASSMRGGD. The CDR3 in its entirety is CASSMRGGDTQYF.

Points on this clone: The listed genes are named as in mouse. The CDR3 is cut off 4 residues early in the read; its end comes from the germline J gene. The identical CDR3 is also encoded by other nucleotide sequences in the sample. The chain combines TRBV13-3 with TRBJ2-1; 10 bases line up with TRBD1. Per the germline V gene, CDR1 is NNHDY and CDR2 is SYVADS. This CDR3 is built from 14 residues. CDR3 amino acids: CASSDGDRGAEQFF. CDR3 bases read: TGTGCCAGCAGTGATGGGGACAGGGGAGCT.

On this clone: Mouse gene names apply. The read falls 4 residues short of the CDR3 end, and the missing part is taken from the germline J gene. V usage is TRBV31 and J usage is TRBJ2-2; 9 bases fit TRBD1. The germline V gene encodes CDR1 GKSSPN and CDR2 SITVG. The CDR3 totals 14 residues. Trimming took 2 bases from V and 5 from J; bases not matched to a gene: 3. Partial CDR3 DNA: TGTGCCTGGAGTTACAGGGGGCGGACCGGG. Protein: CAWSYRGRTG. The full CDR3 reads CAWSYRGRTGQLYF.

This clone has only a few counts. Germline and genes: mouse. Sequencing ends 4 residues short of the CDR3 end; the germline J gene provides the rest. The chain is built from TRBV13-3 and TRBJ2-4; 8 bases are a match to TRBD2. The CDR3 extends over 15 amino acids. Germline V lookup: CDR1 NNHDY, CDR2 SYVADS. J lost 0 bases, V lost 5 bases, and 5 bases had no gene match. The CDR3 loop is CASSRTGSSQNTLYF. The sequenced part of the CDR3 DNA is TGTGCCAGCAGCCGGACTGGGTCTAGTCAAAAC. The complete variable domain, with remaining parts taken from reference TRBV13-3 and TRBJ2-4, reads EAAVTQSPRSKVAVTGGKVTLSCHQTNNHDYMYWYRQDTGHGLRLIHYSYVADSTEKGDIPDGYKASRPSQENFSLILELASLSQTAVYFCASSRTGSSQNTLYFGAGTRLSVL.

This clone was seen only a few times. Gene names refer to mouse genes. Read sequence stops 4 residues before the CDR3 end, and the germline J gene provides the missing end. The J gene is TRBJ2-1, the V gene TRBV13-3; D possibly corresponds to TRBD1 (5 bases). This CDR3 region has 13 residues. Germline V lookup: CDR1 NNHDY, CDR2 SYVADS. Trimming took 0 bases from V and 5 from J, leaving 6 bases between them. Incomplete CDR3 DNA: TGTGCCAGCAGTGATGGCAGGGATGCT. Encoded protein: CASSDGRDA. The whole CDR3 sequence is CASSDGRDAEQFF.

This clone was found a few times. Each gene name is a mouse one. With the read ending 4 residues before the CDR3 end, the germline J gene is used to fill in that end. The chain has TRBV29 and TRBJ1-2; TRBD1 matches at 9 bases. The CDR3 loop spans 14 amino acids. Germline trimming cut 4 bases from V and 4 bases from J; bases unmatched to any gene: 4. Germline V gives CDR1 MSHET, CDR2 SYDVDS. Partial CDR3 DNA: TGTGCTAGCAGTTCGGACAGGGGTGGCTCC. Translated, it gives CASSSDRGGS. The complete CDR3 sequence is CASSSDRGGSDYTF.

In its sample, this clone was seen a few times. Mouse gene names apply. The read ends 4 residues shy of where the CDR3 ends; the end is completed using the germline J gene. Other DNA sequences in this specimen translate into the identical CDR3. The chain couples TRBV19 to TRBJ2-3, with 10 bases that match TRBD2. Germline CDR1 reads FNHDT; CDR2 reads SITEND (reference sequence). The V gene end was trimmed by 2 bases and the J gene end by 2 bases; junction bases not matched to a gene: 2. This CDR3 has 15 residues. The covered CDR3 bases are TGTGCCAGCAGTATCACTGGGGGGGATGCAGAA. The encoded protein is CASSITGGDAE. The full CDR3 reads CASSITGGDAETLYF.

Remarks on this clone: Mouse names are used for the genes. Incomplete CDR3 DNA: TGTGCCAGCAGGAAGAACTGGGGAGGAGAC. It codes for CASRKNWGGD. The whole CDR3 is CASRKNWGGDTQYF. The chain recombines TRBV13-3 with TRBJ2-5; 7 nucleotides align to TRBD2. The read terminates 4 residues ahead of where the CDR3 ends, so the germline J gene completes it. This CDR3 spans 14 amino acids. CDR1 NNHDY and CDR2 SYVADS come from the germline V gene.

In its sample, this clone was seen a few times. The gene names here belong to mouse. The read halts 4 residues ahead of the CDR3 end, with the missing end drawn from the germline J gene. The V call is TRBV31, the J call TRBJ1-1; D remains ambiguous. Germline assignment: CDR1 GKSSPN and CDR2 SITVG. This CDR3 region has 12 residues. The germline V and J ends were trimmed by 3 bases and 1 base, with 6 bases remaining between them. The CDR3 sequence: CAWRPENTEVFF. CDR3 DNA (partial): TGTGCCTGGAGGCCAGAAAACACA.